The sequence of this TCR beta chain was determined in a study of blood T cells in healthy people across ages (dated by TCRdb to between 2014 and 2017). Notes on the research overall: In model experiments, template switching captured roughly one uniquely barcoded TCR beta cDNA molecule for every two T cells. The donors were split into four age groups: young (average around 15 years), middle-aged (roughly 40), aged (about 56) and long-lived (over 80). To avoid experimental bias, donors of different ages were spread randomly across the sequencing lanes. Age-related changes in TCR beta repertoire diversity were measured in the study by deep sequencing normalized with unique cDNA molecular identifiers. Two additional independent replicas of 1 million unique cDNA reads from the same blood draw were analyzed for two donors (one aged 18 to 29 and one aged 80 or older).

V sheds 7 bases and J sheds 13 bases, leaving 17 bases between their ends. Inclusive of the bounding cysteine and phenylalanine, the CDR3 is 11 residues long. Kept here is only the CDR3 DNA, which spans 33 bases and is read in frame from base 1. Taken from the germline V gene, the CDR1 and CDR2 loops are SQVTM and ANQGSEA. Donors were a few dozen systemically healthy Caucasian individuals from Russia aged 6 to 90 years. Each donor gave approximately 9.3 milliliters of peripheral blood, collected into EDTA-treated Vacutainer tubes. PBMCs were isolated by Ficoll-Paque density-gradient centrifugation, with at least 6 million obtained per sample. Trizol reagent was used to extract total RNA from PBMCs, with at least 5 micrograms per sample. Naive CD45RAhigh/CD27high T cell percentages were measured by flow cytometry on a PBMC aliquot from every donor. Receptor libraries were prepared by 5' RACE. The instrument given in TCRdb is Illumina HiSeq 2500. A second PCR of about 6 to 11 cycles was run with a J-beta primer mix and a sample-barcoded 5' primer. A unique molecular identifier was introduced onto each TCR beta cDNA molecule by a template-switch 5' adaptor carrying 12 random nucleotides. Each sample yielded at least 2.5 million CDR3-containing paired-end reads. First-strand cDNA was synthesized from all RNA with the Mint cDNA synthesis kit, primed by a TRBC-specific oligonucleotide. All cDNA was treated with uracil-DNA glycosylase and then went through a first 18-cycle PCR with the universal primers M1SS and BC2_uni_R. The source study handled its data this way. Normalization of each sample was performed by random selection of 1 million high-quality reads, each carrying a distinct molecular identifier. Instead of being binned into consensus sequences, reads that shared molecular identifiers were thrown out. MiTCR, set to a Q25 quality threshold and the strictest error-elimination algorithm, was used for CDR3 identification, clonotype clustering and error correction. A nonparametric unseen species model with Euler transformation was used to estimate a lower bound on total TCR beta diversity. The public reads were reanalyzed by TCRdb: fastp trimming at Q25, MiXCR alignment, in-frame beta chains only. For every CDR3 protein sequence, its rows merge into one entry that carries the most common genes and DNA. TCRdb assigned the V and J calls; the authors' analysis was not used. For this sample there are some 550,000 distinct CDR3 sequences; roughly 48% appear just once. 20% to 25% of the sample is held by the ten biggest clonotypes.

Study-wide conclusions, independent of this receptor: Since profiling was done on bulk unsorted PBMCs, naive and antigen-experienced compartments could not be conclusively compared. As age increased, observed TCR beta diversity per million T cells dropped in a roughly linear way, and a significant reduction was already evident by age about 36. Total diversity estimates from one million sequenced T cells were considered lower bounds and underestimates. Donor CMV infection status was unknown, potentially confounding age-related changes in expanded clonotypes. There was a strong correlation between observed TCR beta diversity and the percentage of naive T cells measured by flow cytometry. Compared with the aged group, the long-lived group had more naive CD4+ T cells, fewer expanded clones and increased TCR diversity, a pattern suggesting age selection.

On this clonotype itself: What antigen it recognizes has not been identified. Base-call qualities are not available, and no considerably larger clone is one nucleotide away.

The source of this sequence is a man aged 80 or over in good health. Sequenced material: blood. The chain links TRBV29-1 with TRBJ2-1; TRBD1 is a weak D gene call, 6 bases matching. CDR3 loop: CSARTANVQFF. Here is the DNA: TGCAGCGCACGGACAGCCAATGTACAGTTCTTC.